Listed here is a single TCR beta chain. CDR1 and CDR2 from the germline V gene are SGHTA and FQGNSA. V shed 3 bases and J shed 9 bases, with 21 bases lying between them. The CDR3 covers 16 residues. The data derive from a study of blood T cell repertoires in COVID-19. The assay was immunoSEQ multiplex PCR, and TCRdb's table has in-frame clones only and misses some. The sample consists of about 35,000 clones, approximately 82% of them appearing once. This rearrangement joins TRBV7-2 to TRBJ2-4, with D possibly being TRBD1 (6 bases). The material sequenced was peripheral blood. The sequence came from a man at least 80 years old with active or convalescent COVID-19. The DNA of the CDR3 is TGTGCCAGCAGCTTTACAGGGAGCCACCCTGGAGGCATTCAGTACTTC. This encodes CASSFTGSHPGGIQYF.